Listed here is a single T cell receptor (beta chain). Per the germline V gene, CDR1 is MRHNA and CDR2 is SNTAGT. Trimming shortened V by 0 bases and J by 4 bases, and 12 bases separated the two germline ends. The CDR3 loop spans 15 amino acids. The record originates from a study of T-cell memory formation after mild COVID-19. TCRdb ran MiXCR on the 5' RACE reads and lists one entry per CDR3 protein. The sample contains fewer than 200,000 distinct CDR3 sequences, about 18% of which appear only once. The rearrangement links TRBV6-4 to TRBJ1-2; D remains unclear. This receptor was obtained from a young man who had mild COVID-19 (a few samples of this study predate the infection). Cell type and time point are not known. Input material: PBMCs or a T cell subset sorted from them (not recorded which). The CDR3, as DNA: TGTGCCAGCAGTGACTCCCTGGTACGGAGCTATGGCTACACCTTC. Translation gives CASSDSLVRSYGYTF.